The 7 T cell receptor beta chains presented below share a single source sample, sequenced in a study of T cell responses to AZD1222 COVID-19 vaccine. TCRdb's table, derived via immunoSEQ multiplex PCR, lists solely in-frame clones and lacks some. Counted here are roughly 160,000 clones, 80% to 90% occurring once; the ten biggest clones make up approximately 7.2%. The sample here was peripheral blood, taken on day 0 of AZD1222 vaccination. All receptors derive from an adult in good health.

Here the CDR3 DNA reads TGTGCCAGCAGCGGACAGACAGCCCAAGAGACCCAGTACTTC. The encoded protein is CASSGQTAQETQYF. This sequence joins TRBV9 and TRBJ2-5; D might be TRBD1 (5 bases). CDR1 is SGDLS and CDR2 is YYNGEE in the germline V gene. The CDR3 runs 14 residues. V was shortened by 3 bases and J by 1 base, with 10 bases between the two germline ends.

The rearrangement links TRBV5-1 to TRBJ2-7; the match to TRBD2 covers 10 bases. CDR1 and CDR2 from the germline V gene are SGHRS and YFSETQ. The trim removed 5 bases at V and 2 bases at J, leaving 7 bases unmatched. This CDR3 is built from 15 residues. CDR3: CASRASLAGAYEQYF. In DNA form, the CDR3 reads TGCGCCAGCAGGGCCTCTCTAGCGGGGGCCTACGAGCAGTACTTC.

This rearrangement joins TRBV9 to TRBJ2-7; the D gene is possibly TRBD1 (6 bases). The length of the CDR3 is 16 residues. From germline, CDR1 is SGDLS and CDR2 YYNGEE. Trimming stripped 0 bases from V and 0 bases from J, with 13 bases between. DNA for the CDR3: TGTGCCAGCAGCGTAGAAGGGGGTCAGTCCTCCTACGAGCAGTACTTC. This encodes CASSVEGGQSSYEQYF.

The chain has TRBV10-3 and TRBJ1-2; TRBD1 matches at 12 bases. The germline V gene has CDR1 ENHRY and CDR2 SYGVKD. CDR3 length equals 14 residues. Trimming removed 10 bases from V and 8 bases from J; junction bases left unmatched: 11. CDR3 amino acids: CATNRDRGPGGYTF. In nucleotides, the CDR3 is TGTGCCACAAACCGGGACAGGGGGCCCGGGGGCTACACCTTC.

The V and J genes are TRBV20-1 and TRBJ1-4; the D gene is possibly TRBD1 (5 bases). V lost 4 bases to trimming and J lost 8 bases, with 8 bases between them. CDR1 is DFQATT and CDR2 is SNEGSKA in the germline V gene (reference sequence). This CDR3 is 11 amino acids long. The CDR3 DNA sequence: TGCAGTGCTACAGGGACCGAAAAACTGTTTTTT. Protein sequence: CSATGTEKLFF.

The rearrangement links TRBV7-5 to TRBJ2-1; TRBD1 is the table's D call and was not checked against the DNA. TRBV7-5 is a pseudogene locus. CDR3 length: 16 residues. In DNA, the CDR3 is TGTGCCAGAAGCTTAAGGTCACAGTACCTACACAATGAGCAGTTCTTC. This gives the protein CARSLRSQYLHNEQFF.

The chain uses TRBV27 and TRBJ1-2; a weak D match, TRBD1 (6 bases). Trimming shortened V by 0 bases and J by 7 bases, and 12 bases separated the two germline ends. The length of the CDR3 is 14 residues. Germline assignment: CDR1 MNHEY and CDR2 SMNVEV (reference sequence). DNA for the CDR3: TGTGCCAGCAGTTTATCCCGAACGACAGGTGGCTACACCTTC. Translated, it gives CASSLSRTTGGYTF.